A single sample is the source of the 7 T cell receptor beta chains below, sequenced in a study of OX40 agonist ivuxolimab in advanced cancers. The table came from immunoSEQ multiplex PCR; TCRdb's copy has only in-frame clones and leaves some out. The sample lists under 70,000 clones, 75% to 90% occurring once. The sample was CD4+ or CD8+ T cells sorted from blood, taken in a trial of the OX40 agonist ivuxolimab. The receptor set was obtained from an adult with an advanced solid tumor such as melanoma, head and neck, liver or kidney cancer.

This clone was seen once. This chain uses TRBV5-4 with TRBJ1-1, with D unclear. V shed 1 base and J shed 6 bases, with 13 bases lying between them. Germline CDR1 and CDR2: SGHNT and YYREEE (reference sequence). The CDR3 covers 14 residues. In nucleotides, the CDR3 is TGTGCCAGCAGCTTGCAAGGTGCCGGCTCTGAAGCTTTCTTT. The encoded protein is CASSLQGAGSEAFF.

This clone has a single count. This sequence joins TRBV19 and TRBJ2-1; 9 nucleotides agree with TRBD2. Looked up from germline, CDR1 is LNHDA and CDR2 is SQIVND (reference sequence). The V segment lost 6 bases and the J segment 3 bases; nucleotides outside the gene matches: 12. The CDR3 is made up of 17 amino acids. In nucleotides, the CDR3 is TGTGCCAGTAGACCTCTAGCGGGACAGACCTACTACAATGAGCAGTTCTTC. It codes for CASRPLAGQTYYNEQFF. The complete variable domain, with remaining parts taken from reference TRBV19 and TRBJ2-1, reads DGGITQSPKYLFRKEGQNVTLSCEQNLNHDAMYWYRQDPGQGLRLIYYSQIVNDFQKGDIAEGYSVSREKKESFPLTVTSAQKNPTAFYLCASRPLAGQTYYNEQFFGPGTRLTVL.

V usage is TRBV5-1 and J usage is TRBJ2-3; D possibly corresponds to TRBD2 (5 bases). V was clipped by 0 bases and J by 3 bases, with 8 bases between them. Germline CDR1 SGHRS, CDR2 YFSETQ. The CDR3 runs to 14 residues. DNA of the CDR3: TGCGCCAGCAGCTTGGGGGGAGAAACAGATACGCAGTATTTT. Translating it yields CASSLGGETDTQYF.

The chain combines TRBV27 with TRBJ1-1; D might be TRBD1 (5 bases). V dropped 5 bases and J dropped 1 base, with 17 bases sitting between them. Germline CDR1 MNHEY, CDR2 SMNVEV (reference sequence). The CDR3 totals 16 residues. Here the CDR3 DNA reads TGTGCCAGCAGTCCAGCTAAGGGACGGACGAACACTGAAGCTTTCTTT. Its protein is CASSPAKGRTNTEAFF.

The J gene is TRBJ1-2, the V gene TRBV11-2; D call uncertain. This CDR3 has 13 residues. Looked up from germline, CDR1 is SGHAT and CDR2 is FQNNGV. V was cut by 1 base and J by 5 bases, with 8 bases left in between. CDR3 protein: CASSLGIRYGYTF. The CDR3 coding sequence is TGTGCCAGCAGCTTAGGGATACGGTATGGCTACACCTTC. The variable domain in full, with the rest retrieved from reference TRBV11-2 and TRBJ1-2, is EAGVAQSPRYKIIEKRQSVAFWCNPISGHATLYWYQQILGQGPKLLIQFQNNGVVDDSQLPKDRFSAERLKGVDSTLKIQPAKLEDSAVYLCASSLGIRYGYTFGSGTRLTVV.

The rearrangement uses TRBV9 and TRBJ1-1; D not certain. Trimming took 5 bases from V and 4 from J, leaving 12 bases between them. The CDR3 length is 13 residues. Germline V gene sequence: CDR1 SGDLS, CDR2 YYNGEE. CDR3 in amino acids: CASSQYLGTEAFF. Written as DNA, the CDR3 is TGTGCCAGCAGTCAGTACCTGGGCACTGAAGCTTTCTTT.

This chain connects TRBV28 to TRBJ2-7, with a tentative D call TRBD2 (5 bases). Germline V CDR1 and CDR2: MDHEN, SYDVKM. This CDR3 is built from 14 residues. The V end lost 3 bases, the J end lost 3 bases, and 12 bases lay between the germline ends. The CDR3 here is CASSLSGEIYEQYF. The CDR3 DNA follows: TGTGCCAGCAGTTTGTCCGGGGAGATCTACGAGCAGTACTTC. The whole variable domain, filled in from reference TRBV28 and TRBJ2-7, reads DVKVTQSSRYLVKRTGEKVFLECVQDMDHENMFWYRQDPGLGLRLIYFSYDVKMKEKGDIPEGYSVSREKKERFSLILESASTNQTSMYLCASSLSGEIYEQYFGPGTRLTVT.